This TCR beta chain was recovered during a study of cytomegalovirus exposure and HLA in healthy donors. 13 Jbeta primers and 60 Vbeta primers were used for the PCR. Data came from immunoSEQ multiplex PCR; TCRdb stores just in-frame clones and leaves some out. This table holds over 130,000 clones, 76% found once. The table lists this clone with a few counts. With 6 bases removed from V and 8 bases from J, the gap between germline ends came to 17 bases. Germline V lookup: CDR1 SGHNT, CDR2 YYREEE (reference sequence). This CDR3 region has 13 residues. This chain connects TRBV5-4 to TRBJ1-2; D perhaps matches TRBD1 (5 bases). The specimen was PBMCs. The TCR sequence derives from a man between 35 and 55 years old in good health and CMV-seronegative. CDR3 DNA sequence: TGTGCCAGCACCCCCTCACTTGGGGGGGGCTACACCTTC. It codes for CASTPSLGGGYTF. Full variable domain (missing parts from reference TRBV5-4 and TRBJ1-2): ETGVTQSPTHLIKTRGQQVTLRCSSQSGHNTVSWYQQALGQGPQFIFQYYREEENGRGNFPPRFSGLQFPNYSSELNVNALELDDSALYLCASTPSLGGGYTFGSGTRLTVV.